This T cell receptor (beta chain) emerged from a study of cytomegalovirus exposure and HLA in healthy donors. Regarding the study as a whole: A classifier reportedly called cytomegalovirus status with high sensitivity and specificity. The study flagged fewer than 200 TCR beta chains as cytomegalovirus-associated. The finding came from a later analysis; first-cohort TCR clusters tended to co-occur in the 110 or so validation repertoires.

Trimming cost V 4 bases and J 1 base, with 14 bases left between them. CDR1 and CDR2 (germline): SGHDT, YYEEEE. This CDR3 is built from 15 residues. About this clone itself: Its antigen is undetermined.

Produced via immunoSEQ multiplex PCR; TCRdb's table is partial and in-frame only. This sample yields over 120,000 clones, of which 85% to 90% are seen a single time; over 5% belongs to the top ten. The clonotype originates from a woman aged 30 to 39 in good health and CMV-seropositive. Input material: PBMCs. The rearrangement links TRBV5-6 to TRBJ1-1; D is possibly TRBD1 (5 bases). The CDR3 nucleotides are TGTGCCAGCAGCCCCCGCCCCGGGGGGAACACTGAAGCTTTCTTT. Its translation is CASSPRPGGNTEAFF.